Listed below are T cell receptor beta chains from one sample, sequenced in a study of cytotoxic CD8 clonotypes in ibrutinib-treated CLL. Libraries were prepared by immunoSEQ multiplex PCR; TCRdb keeps only in-frame clonotypes and omits some of them. The sample contains 100,000 or so clones, under 70% of which appear only once. Sequenced material: PBMCs, taken after 24 months of ibrutinib treatment. The receptors derive from a human donor with chronic lymphocytic leukemia. Both conserved end residues are part of each CDR3. A D gene is named only where the DNA matches it firmly. Where a row states a size, it is once, few, many or the class of an expanded clone; other rows omit it.

abundance: .
d_gene: .
len: 14
v_gene: TRBV5-6
j_gene: TRBJ2-7
CDR3nt: TGTGCCAGCAGCTCAATGCTAGGCTCCTACGAGCAGTACTTC
CDR3aa: CASSSMLGSYEQYF

abundance: .
d_gene: TRBD1
len: 13
v_gene: TRBV2
j_gene: TRBJ1-1
CDR3nt: TGTGCCAGCACAGGACAGGGGAGGACTGAAGCTTTCTTT
CDR3aa: CASTGQGRTEAFF

abundance: few
d_gene: TRBD1
len: 15
v_gene: TRBV9
j_gene: TRBJ2-7
CDR3nt: TGTGCCAGCAGCGTAGAGGGCAGGGGGCTGGACGAGCAGTACTTC
CDR3aa: CASSVEGRGLDEQYF

abundance: few
d_gene: .
len: 12
v_gene: TRBV9
j_gene: TRBJ1-2
CDR3nt: TGTGCCAGCAGTGTGGACAGCTATGGCTACACCTTC
CDR3aa: CASSVDSYGYTF

abundance: .
d_gene: .
len: 11
v_gene: TRBV20-1
j_gene: TRBJ2-3
CDR3nt: TGCAGTGCTAGGGAGGCAGATACGCAGTATTTT
CDR3aa: CSAREADTQYF

abundance: few
d_gene: .
len: 13
v_gene: TRBV25-1
j_gene: TRBJ1-1
CDR3nt: TGTGCCAGCAGCCCGATTCTGAACACTGAAGCTTTCTTT
CDR3aa: CASSPILNTEAFF

abundance: .
d_gene: .
len: 13
v_gene: TRBV4-1
j_gene: TRBJ2-1
CDR3nt: TGCGCCAGCAGCGGTAGGACCGCCAATGAGCAGTTCTTC
CDR3aa: CASSGRTANEQFF

abundance: .
d_gene: .
len: 15
v_gene: TRBV5-1
j_gene: TRBJ2-7
CDR3nt: TGCGCCAGCAGCGCGGGTACCGGGACCCCGAATGTGCAGTACTTC
CDR3aa: CASSAGTGTPNVQYF

abundance: .
d_gene: .
len: 16
v_gene: TRBV5-1
j_gene: TRBJ1-1
CDR3nt: TGCGCCAGCAGCTTGGAAGCGGGAGCCCGCCCCACTGAAGCTTTCTTT
CDR3aa: CASSLEAGARPTEAFF

abundance: .
d_gene: TRBD2
len: 11
v_gene: TRBV20-1
j_gene: TRBJ2-4
CDR3nt: TGCAGTGCTAGTCTAGCGGGGGCTCAGTACTTC
CDR3aa: CSASLAGAQYF

abundance: .
d_gene: .
len: 17
v_gene: TRBV28
j_gene: TRBJ1-1
CDR3nt: TGTGCCAGCAGTTTTCGCCTATCGGGCAGCAGCGCCACTGAAGCTTTCTTT
CDR3aa: CASSFRLSGSSATEAFF

abundance: few
d_gene: TRBD1
len: 14
v_gene: TRBV6-5
j_gene: TRBJ2-5
CDR3nt: TGTGCCAGCAGCCTCCGACAGGGGCAAGAGACCCAGTACTTC
CDR3aa: CASSLRQGQETQYF

abundance: .
d_gene: .
len: 14
v_gene: TRBV7-2
j_gene: TRBJ2-2
CDR3nt: TGTGCCAGCACCAGAGGGTGGGAGGCCGGGGAGCTGTTTTTT
CDR3aa: CASTRGWEAGELFF

abundance: .
d_gene: .
len: 15
v_gene: TRBV18
j_gene: TRBJ1-1
CDR3nt: TGTGCCAGCTCACCACGCGGACAAAGGAACACTGAAGCTTTCTTT
CDR3aa: CASSPRGQRNTEAFF

abundance: .
d_gene: TRBD1
len: 14
v_gene: TRBV7-9
j_gene: TRBJ1-1
CDR3nt: TGTGCCAGCAGCTTTAAAAGACAGGGCACTGAAGCTTTCTTT
CDR3aa: CASSFKRQGTEAFF

abundance: few
d_gene: .
len: 14
v_gene: TRBV7-9
j_gene: TRBJ2-2
CDR3nt: TGTGCCAGCAGCTTGACTTTGGGATCCGGGGAGCTGTTTTTT
CDR3aa: CASSLTLGSGELFF

abundance: .
d_gene: .
len: 14
v_gene: TRBV6-5
j_gene: TRBJ1-1
CDR3nt: TGTGCCAGCAGTGGGAACCCAGGGAACACTGAAGCTTTCTTT
CDR3aa: CASSGNPGNTEAFF

abundance: few
d_gene: .
len: 12
v_gene: TRBV28
j_gene: TRBJ1-5
CDR3nt: TGTGCCACCTTGGCGGCGGGTCAGCCCCAGCATTTT
CDR3aa: CATLAAGQPQHF

abundance: few
d_gene: .
len: 18
v_gene: TRBV10-3
j_gene: TRBJ1-2
CDR3nt: TGTGCCATCACCCCTACCAAGACAGACCGCAGTCATGCAGAGGGCTACACCTTC
CDR3aa: CAITPTKTDRSHAEGYTF